The entry that follows covers one T cell receptor (beta chain) sequence. Its antigen is still unknown. Sequencing used immunoSEQ multiplex PCR; TCRdb keeps in-frame clones, though not all of them. The data contain under 120,000 clones, about 93% of them singletons. The data originate from a study of T cell responses to AZD1222 COVID-19 vaccine. The CDR3 spans 15 residues. Trimming at V came to 6 bases and at J to 4 bases, leaving 8 bases not matched to a gene. Germline assignment: CDR1 MRHNA and CDR2 SNTAGT. Study-wide results and caveats: Spike-spanning, vaccine-associated CD4 TCRs were dominant at 160-218 and 743-854. Clonal diversity was possibly underestimated, and the donors were mostly white British, with more females. Sampling that yielded the repertoires occurred only after the peak T cell response.

The sequencing here drew on peripheral blood, taken on day 0 of AZD1222 vaccination. The TCR originated in an adult in good health. V gene TRBV6-4 combines with J gene TRBJ2-2; 7 nucleotides match TRBD2. The CDR3 bases are TGTGCCAGCAGCCCCAGCGGGGAAATCACCGGGGAGCTGTTTTTT. It yields the protein CASSPSGEITGELFF.